Listed here is a single TCR beta chain. Losses at the gene ends were 0 bases for V and 0 bases for J; bases not matched to a gene: 4. This CDR3 comprises 16 residues. Per the germline V gene, CDR1 is SGHRS and CDR2 is YFSETQ. The sample originates from a study of memory CD4+ T cells and cytomegalovirus serostatus. On the study more broadly: Of the healthy Belgian adults, 9 were CMV seropositive and 20 to 30 seronegative.

Authors' data handling: After removing out-of-frame reads, around 2.2 million distinct TCRbeta sequences remained. Sequencing was performed with immunoSEQ multiplex PCR; in TCRdb, only in-frame clones are kept and a portion is missing. V and J calls and clone size follow that table, whereas D and trimming were derived from the DNA. The table has around 40,000 clones, roughly 80% seen once. Single viable CD3+CD4+CD8-CD45RO+ cells were sorted as the memory CD4+ T cells. Donors' CMV status reflects serum IgG against pp150, pp28, p38, p52. This sequence joins TRBV5-1 and TRBJ2-3, with 7 bases aligning to TRBD2. This receptor was identified in an adult in good health and CMV-seronegative. The sample taken for sequencing was memory CD4+ T cells from blood. The CDR3, as DNA: TGCGCCAGCAGCTTGGGAGCGGGGTCTAGCACAGATACGCAGTATTTT. Translated, it gives CASSLGAGSSTDTQYF.